This passage covers 9 T cell receptor beta chains from one sample sequenced in a study of long-term antiretroviral therapy in people with HIV. The assay, immunoSEQ v3.0, was run at survey level. Produced via immunoSEQ multiplex PCR; TCRdb's table is partial and in-frame only. The sample consists of some 19,000 clones, 70% to 80% of them appearing once. Sequenced here: unsorted PBMCs, sampled 2.2 years after starting antiretroviral therapy. The receptors were sampled from a man aged 45-60 years with HIV.

This clone occurred once. V gene TRBV21-1 combines with J gene TRBJ1-2. TRBV21-1 is termed a pseudogene. The CDR3 has 14 amino acids. In DNA form, the CDR3 reads TGTGCCAGCAGCAAATTTCCCGTAATCTATGGCTACACCTTC. Amino acid sequence: CASSKFPVIYGYTF.

The chain recombines TRBV4-3 with TRBJ1-2, with D possibly being TRBD1 (6 bases). Trimming left V 4 bases short and J 0 bases short, with 15 bases between. Germline V lookup: CDR1 LGHNA, CDR2 YSLEER. CDR3 length: 16 amino acids. CDR3 nucleotides: TGCGCCAGCAGCCGGACCAACGACAGGTCTAACTATGGCTACACCTTC. Its protein product is CASSRTNDRSNYGYTF.

The chain carries TRBV13 and TRBJ2-1; weak D call: TRBD1 (5 bases). The CDR3 consists of 14 residues. Germline CDR1 and CDR2: PRHDT and FYEKMQ (reference sequence). V was cut by 0 bases and J by 5 bases, with 8 bases left in between. Written as DNA, the CDR3 is TGTGCCAGCAGCTTAGGAGGGGTTAACAATGAGCAGTTCTTC. This sequence encodes CASSLGGVNNEQFF.

Turning to this clone: Other DNA sequences within the sample encode an identical CDR3. V usage is TRBV28 and J usage is TRBJ2-7, with 8 bases identical to TRBD2. CDR1 is MDHEN, CDR2 SYDVKM, per germline. Trimming took 1 base from V and 1 from J; bases not matched to a gene: 9. The CDR3 contains 17 residues. CDR3 region: CASSLLPLAGGSYEQYF. The CDR3 region has the DNA TGTGCCAGCAGTTTATTGCCACTGGCGGGGGGATCCTACGAGCAGTACTTC.

This clone was recorded once. CDR3 DNA: TGCGCCAGCAGTGGGGGGACTAGCGGGAGGCGATACAATGAGCAGTTCTTC. This encodes CASSGGTSGRRYNEQFF. The chain recombines TRBV4-1 with TRBJ2-1, with 15 bases fitting TRBD2. This CDR3 is built from 17 residues. Germline CDR1 is MGHRA and CDR2 is YSYEKL. V was clipped by 6 bases and J by 4 bases; unmatched bases: 7.

The chain employs TRBV2 and TRBJ2-7; D call uncertain. The germline V and J ends were trimmed by 4 bases and 7 bases, with 14 bases remaining between them. CDR3 length: 13 amino acids. Germline V gives CDR1 SNHLY, CDR2 FYNNEI. In nucleotides, the CDR3 is TGTGCCAGCAGTGTTCAGGTGGAGTCTGAGCAGTACTTC. The encoded protein is CASSVQVESEQYF.

J is TRBJ1-2 and V is TRBV28; TRBD1 agrees at 7 bases. The CDR3 runs 15 residues. Germline assignment: CDR1 MDHEN and CDR2 SYDVKM. The V segment lost 5 bases and the J segment 5 bases; nucleotides outside the gene matches: 11. This CDR3 is CASSDDQGEGYGYTF. The DNA for the CDR3 is TGTGCCAGCAGTGACGATCAGGGGGAAGGTTATGGCTACACCTTC.

This sequence joins TRBV27 and TRBJ2-7; 11 bases map to TRBD2. Trimming cost V 9 bases and J 3 bases; bases outside gene matches: 1. Per germline, CDR1 MNHEY and CDR2 SMNVEV (reference sequence). The CDR3 runs 12 residues. The CDR3 nucleotides read TGTGCCAGTGGGACTAGCGGCTACGAGCAGTACTTC. This translates into CASGTSGYEQYF.

The chain uses TRBV28 and TRBJ2-1; 8 bases map to TRBD2. J lost 7 bases, V lost 5 bases, and 7 bases had no gene match. Germline CDR1 reads MDHEN; CDR2 reads SYDVKM. This CDR3 has 14 residues. CDR3 sequence (DNA): TGTGCCAGCAGTCCCCCCCCTAGCGGGAATGAGCAGTTCTTC. This encodes CASSPPPSGNEQFF.